A single T cell receptor (beta chain) is shown here with its context. The antigen is unknown. This entry comes from a study of siplizumab effects on memory and regulatory T cells. Study-level results: A significant reduction in alloreactive sequences traceable to unstimulated CD4+ memory cells was produced by siplizumab. Unstimulated subsets captured only a minor fraction of alloreactive clones.

Clones were sequenced by immunoSEQ multiplex PCR, and TCRdb holds only the in-frame ones, with some missing. Found here are 80,000 to 130,000 clones, 91% of them singletons; the top ten hold roughly 2.7%. In germline, CDR1 is ENHRY, CDR2 SYGVKD. V was trimmed by 4 bases and J by 0 bases, leaving 13 bases between them. The CDR3 totals 16 residues. This chain links TRBV10-3 with TRBJ1-3; no reliable D call. Material: CD4+ T cells sorted from blood. The clonotype comes from a human donor in good health. Some clones in this sample may be carry-over from other donors' samples. The CDR3: CAISASSSLSGNTIYF. The CDR3 region has the DNA TGTGCCATCAGTGCCTCAAGTTCCCTCTCTGGAAACACCATATATTTT.